Presented here are 3 T cell receptor beta chains from one specimen sequenced in a study of blood T cell repertoires in COVID-19. Using immunoSEQ multiplex PCR, the repertoire was profiled, and TCRdb retains in-frame clones only, with some absent. There are tens of thousands of clones in the sample; 86% occur only once, and under 8% lies in the top ten. The sequenced sample was peripheral blood. These receptors originate from a man aged 60-69 years with acute or convalescent COVID-19.

This chain links TRBV14 with TRBJ1-1; TRBD1 matches at 7 bases. The CDR3 is made up of 15 amino acids. CDR1 is SGHDN, CDR2 FVKESK, per germline. With V trimmed by 5 bases and J by 3 bases, 9 bases remained unmatched. As DNA, the CDR3 is TGTGCCAGCAGCACCCAGACAGGGAGATACACTGAAGCTTTCTTT. This sequence encodes CASSTQTGRYTEAFF.

This clone was counted a single time. The chain has TRBV6-2 or TRBV6-3 and TRBJ1-2, with a weak D call TRBD1 (5 bases). The V gene lost 4 bases and the J gene lost 8 bases, with 20 bases spanning the gap. This CDR3 has 15 amino acids. Germline V gene lookup returns CDR1 MNHEY and CDR2 SVGEGT. CDR3: CASSSSSDIPEGYTF. CDR3 sequence (DNA): TGTGCCAGCAGTTCTTCCTCGGACATCCCAGAGGGCTACACCTTC.

By share, this clone ranks as large. This chain connects TRBV29-1 to TRBJ1-2, with TRBD1 as a possible D gene (6 bases). The CDR3 spans 14 residues. The V end was cut by 7 bases, the J end by 6 bases, with 21 bases between. Per germline, CDR1 SQVTM and CDR2 ANQGSEA. The CDR3 sequence: CSGSTQGSVNGYTF. CDR3 nucleotide sequence: TGCAGCGGATCAACCCAGGGGAGCGTGAATGGCTACACCTTC.